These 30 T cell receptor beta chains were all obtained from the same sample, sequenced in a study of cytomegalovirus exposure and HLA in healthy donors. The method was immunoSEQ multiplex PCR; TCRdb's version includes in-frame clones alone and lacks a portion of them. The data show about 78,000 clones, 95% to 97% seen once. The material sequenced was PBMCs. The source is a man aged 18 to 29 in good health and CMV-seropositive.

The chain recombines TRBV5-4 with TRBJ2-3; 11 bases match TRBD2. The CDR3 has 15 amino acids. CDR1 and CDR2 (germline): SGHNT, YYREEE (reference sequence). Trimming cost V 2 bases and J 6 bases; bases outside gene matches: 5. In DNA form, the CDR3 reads TGTGCCAGCAGCTTCTTAGCGGGAGGGATGGATACGCAGTATTTT. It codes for CASSFLAGGMDTQYF.

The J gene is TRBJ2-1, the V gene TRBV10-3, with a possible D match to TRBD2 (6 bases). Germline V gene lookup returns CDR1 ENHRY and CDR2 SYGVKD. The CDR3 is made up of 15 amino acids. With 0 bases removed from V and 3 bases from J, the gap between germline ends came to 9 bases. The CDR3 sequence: CAISESMGGYNEQFF. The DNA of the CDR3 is TGTGCCATCAGTGAGTCGATGGGGGGCTACAATGAGCAGTTCTTC.

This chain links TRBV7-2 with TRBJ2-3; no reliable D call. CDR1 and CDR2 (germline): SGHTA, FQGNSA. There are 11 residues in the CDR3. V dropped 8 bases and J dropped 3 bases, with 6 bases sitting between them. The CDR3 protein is CASRSTDTQYF. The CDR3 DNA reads TGTGCCAGCCGGAGTACAGATACGCAGTATTTT.

Here the CDR3 DNA reads TGTGCCAGCAGGCCGGGACAGGGAGCAATGAAGCAGTTCTTC. Protein sequence: CASRPGQGAMKQFF. The chain uses TRBV27 and TRBJ2-1, with 9 positions matching TRBD1. The V gene's germline CDR1 is MNHEY and CDR2 SMNVEV (reference sequence). This CDR3 is 14 amino acids long. V lost 6 bases, J lost 11 bases, and 11 bases stayed unmatched.

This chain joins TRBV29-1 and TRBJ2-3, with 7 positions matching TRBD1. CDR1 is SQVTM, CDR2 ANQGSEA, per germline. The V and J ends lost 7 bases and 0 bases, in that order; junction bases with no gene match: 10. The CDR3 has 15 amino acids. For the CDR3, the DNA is TGCAGCGGTGAGACCGGGACAGAGAGCACAGATACGCAGTATTTT. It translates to CSGETGTESTDTQYF.

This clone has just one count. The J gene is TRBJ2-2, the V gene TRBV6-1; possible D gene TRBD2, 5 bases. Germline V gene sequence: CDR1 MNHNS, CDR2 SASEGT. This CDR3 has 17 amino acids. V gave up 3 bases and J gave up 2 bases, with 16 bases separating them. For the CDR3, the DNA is TGTGCCAGCAGTGAGGGTCCCTATAGCGTCAACACCGGGGAGCTGTTTTTT. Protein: CASSEGPYSVNTGELFF.

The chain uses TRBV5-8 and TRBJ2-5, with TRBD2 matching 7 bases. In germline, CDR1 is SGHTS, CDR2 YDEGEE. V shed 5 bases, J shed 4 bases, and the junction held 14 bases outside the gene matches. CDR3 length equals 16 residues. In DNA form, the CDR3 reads TGTGCCAGCAGACCTGCCCTGGGGGGGGTTCGAGAGACCCAGTACTTC. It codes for CASRPALGGVRETQYF. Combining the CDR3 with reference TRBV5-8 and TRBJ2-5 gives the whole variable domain EAGVTQSPTHLIKTRGQQATLRCSPISGHTSVYWYQQALGLGLQFLLWYDEGEERNRGNFPPRFSGRQFPNYSSELNVNALELEDSALYLCASRPALGGVRETQYFGPGTRLLVL.

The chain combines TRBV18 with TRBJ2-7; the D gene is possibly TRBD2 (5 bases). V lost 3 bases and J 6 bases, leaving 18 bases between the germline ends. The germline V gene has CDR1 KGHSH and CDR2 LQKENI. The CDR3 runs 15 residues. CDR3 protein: CASSPRAVTTGEQYF. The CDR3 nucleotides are TGTGCCAGCTCACCCAGAGCGGTAACCACTGGCGAGCAGTACTTC.

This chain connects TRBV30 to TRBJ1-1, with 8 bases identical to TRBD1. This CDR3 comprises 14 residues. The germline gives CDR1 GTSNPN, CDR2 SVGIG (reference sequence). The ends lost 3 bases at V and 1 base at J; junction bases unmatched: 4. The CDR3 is CAWRRQGTNTEAFF. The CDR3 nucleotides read TGTGCCTGGAGACGACAGGGGACGAACACTGAAGCTTTCTTT. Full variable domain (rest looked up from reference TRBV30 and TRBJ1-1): SQTIHQWPATLVQPVGSPLSLECTVEGTSNPNLYWYRQAAGRGLQLLFYSVGIGQISSEVPQNLSASRPQDRQFILSSKKLLLSDSGFYLCAWRRQGTNTEAFFGQGTRLTVV.

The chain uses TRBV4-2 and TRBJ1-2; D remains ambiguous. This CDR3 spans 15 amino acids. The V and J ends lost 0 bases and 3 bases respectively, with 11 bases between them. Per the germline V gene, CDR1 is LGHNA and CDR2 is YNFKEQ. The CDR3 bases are TGTGCCAGCAGCCAAGATCTTGAGGAGGACTATGGCTACACCTTC. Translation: CASSQDLEEDYGYTF.

The chain's CDR3 is CASSFEGRSNQPQHF. CDR3 in DNA: TGTGCCAGCAGTTTTGAGGGCAGAAGCAATCAGCCCCAGCATTTT. The chain is built from TRBV28 and TRBJ1-5; D is undetermined. This CDR3 comprises 15 residues. Germline CDR1 reads MDHEN; CDR2 reads SYDVKM. V shed 3 bases and J shed 1 base, with 10 bases lying between them.

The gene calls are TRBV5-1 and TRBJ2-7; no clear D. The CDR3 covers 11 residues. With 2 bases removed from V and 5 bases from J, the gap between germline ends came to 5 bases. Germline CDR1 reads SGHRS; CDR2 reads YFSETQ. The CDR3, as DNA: TGCGCCAGCAGCTTTCTAGACGAGCAGTACTTC. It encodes CASSFLDEQYF.

The CDR3: CASSPGLADHNEQFF. CDR3 coding DNA: TGCGCCAGCAGCCCCGGACTAGCGGACCACAATGAGCAGTTCTTC. The chain is built from TRBV5-1 and TRBJ2-1; TRBD2 agrees at 10 bases. V shed 4 bases and J 5 bases; nucleotides not matched to a gene: 6. Germline values: CDR1 SGHRS, CDR2 YFSETQ. The CDR3 runs 15 residues.

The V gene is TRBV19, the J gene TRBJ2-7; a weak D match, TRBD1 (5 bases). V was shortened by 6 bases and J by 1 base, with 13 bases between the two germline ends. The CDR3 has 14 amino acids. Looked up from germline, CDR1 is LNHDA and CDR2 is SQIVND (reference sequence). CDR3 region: CASRKIQDSYEQYF. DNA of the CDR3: TGTGCCAGTAGGAAAATACAGGATTCCTACGAGCAGTACTTC.

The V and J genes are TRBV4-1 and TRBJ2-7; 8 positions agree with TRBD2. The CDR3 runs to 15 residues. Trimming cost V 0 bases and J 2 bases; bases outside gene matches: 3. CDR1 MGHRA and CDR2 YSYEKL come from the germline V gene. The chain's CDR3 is CASSQDRGGTYEQYF. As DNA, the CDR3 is TGCGCCAGCAGCCAAGATCGGGGGGGGACCTACGAGCAGTACTTC.

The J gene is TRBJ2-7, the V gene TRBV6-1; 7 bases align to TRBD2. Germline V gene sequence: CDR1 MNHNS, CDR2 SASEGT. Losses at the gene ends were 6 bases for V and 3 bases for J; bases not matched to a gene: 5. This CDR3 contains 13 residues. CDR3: CASRTSSGYEQYF. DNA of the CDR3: TGTGCCAGCAGGACATCTAGCGGCTACGAGCAGTACTTC.

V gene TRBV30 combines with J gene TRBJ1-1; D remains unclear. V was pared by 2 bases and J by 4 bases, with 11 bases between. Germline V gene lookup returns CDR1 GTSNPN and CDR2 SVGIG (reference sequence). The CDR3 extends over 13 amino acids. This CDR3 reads CAWSQRRGTEAFF. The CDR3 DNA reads TGTGCCTGGAGTCAAAGACGAGGCACTGAAGCTTTCTTT.

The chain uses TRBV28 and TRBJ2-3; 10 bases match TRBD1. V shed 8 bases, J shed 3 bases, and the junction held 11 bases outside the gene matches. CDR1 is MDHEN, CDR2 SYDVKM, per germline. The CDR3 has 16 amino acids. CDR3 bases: TGTGCCAGCTTACTGGGGACAGGGGTGAGAACAGATACGCAGTATTTT. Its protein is CASLLGTGVRTDTQYF.

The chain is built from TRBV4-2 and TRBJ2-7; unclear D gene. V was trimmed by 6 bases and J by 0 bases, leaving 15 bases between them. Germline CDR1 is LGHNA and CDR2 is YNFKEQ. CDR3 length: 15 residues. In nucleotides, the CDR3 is TGTGCCAGCAGATCGGTCGCGTCGAGCTCCTACGAGCAGTACTTC. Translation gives CASRSVASSSYEQYF.

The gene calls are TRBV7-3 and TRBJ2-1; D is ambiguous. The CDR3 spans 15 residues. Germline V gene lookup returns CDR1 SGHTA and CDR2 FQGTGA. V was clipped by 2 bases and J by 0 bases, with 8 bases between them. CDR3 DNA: TGTGCCAGCAGCTTAGGGCCCAGCTCCTACAATGAGCAGTTCTTC. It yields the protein CASSLGPSSYNEQFF.

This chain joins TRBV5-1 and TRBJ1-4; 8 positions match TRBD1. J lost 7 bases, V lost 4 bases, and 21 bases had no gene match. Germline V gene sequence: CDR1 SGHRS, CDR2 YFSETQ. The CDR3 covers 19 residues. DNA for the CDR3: TGCGCCAGCAGCCCGGAAGGGGGACAGGTCGGAAGGCGAGGTGAAAAACTGTTTTTT. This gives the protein CASSPEGGQVGRRGEKLFF.

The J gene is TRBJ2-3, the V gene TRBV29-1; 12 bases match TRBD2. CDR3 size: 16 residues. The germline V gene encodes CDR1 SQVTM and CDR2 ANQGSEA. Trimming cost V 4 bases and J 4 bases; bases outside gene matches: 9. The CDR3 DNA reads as TGCAGCGTTGGGGCTAGCGGGAGGGAGGTTGCAGATACGCAGTATTTT. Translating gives CSVGASGREVADTQYF.

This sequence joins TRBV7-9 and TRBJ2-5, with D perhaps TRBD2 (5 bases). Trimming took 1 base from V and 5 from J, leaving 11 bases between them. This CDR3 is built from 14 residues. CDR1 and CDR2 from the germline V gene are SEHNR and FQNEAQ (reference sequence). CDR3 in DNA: TGTGCCAGCAGCTTAGGGAGGTGGGAGGAGACCCAGTACTTC. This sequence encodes CASSLGRWEETQYF.

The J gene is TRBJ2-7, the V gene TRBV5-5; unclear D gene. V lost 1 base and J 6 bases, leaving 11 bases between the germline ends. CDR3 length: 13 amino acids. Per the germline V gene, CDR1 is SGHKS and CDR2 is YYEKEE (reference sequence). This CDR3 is CASSLTAILEQYF. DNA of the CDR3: TGTGCCAGCAGCTTGACAGCAATTCTCGAGCAGTACTTC.

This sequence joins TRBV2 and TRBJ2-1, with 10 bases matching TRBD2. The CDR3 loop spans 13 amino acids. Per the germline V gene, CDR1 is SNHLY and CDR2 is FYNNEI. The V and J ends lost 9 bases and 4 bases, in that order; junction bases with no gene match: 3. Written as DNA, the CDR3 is TGTGCCAGGGGGACTAGCGCATACAATGAGCAGTTCTTC. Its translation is CARGTSAYNEQFF. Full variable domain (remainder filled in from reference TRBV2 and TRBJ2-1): EPEVTQTPSHQVTQMGQEVILRCVPISNHLYFYWYRQILGQKVEFLVSFYNNEISEKSEIFDDQFSVERPDGSNFTLKIRSTKLEDSAMYFCARGTSAYNEQFFGPGTRLTVL.

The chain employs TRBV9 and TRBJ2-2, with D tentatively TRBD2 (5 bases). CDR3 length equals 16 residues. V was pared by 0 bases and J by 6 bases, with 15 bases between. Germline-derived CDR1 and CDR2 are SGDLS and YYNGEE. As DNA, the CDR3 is TGTGCCAGCAGCGTAGTTGGGCTAGCTAGCCCCGGGGAGCTGTTTTTT. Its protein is CASSVVGLASPGELFF.

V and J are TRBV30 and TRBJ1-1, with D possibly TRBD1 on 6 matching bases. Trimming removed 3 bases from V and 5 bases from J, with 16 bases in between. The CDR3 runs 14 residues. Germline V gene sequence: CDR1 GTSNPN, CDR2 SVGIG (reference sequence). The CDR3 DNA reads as TGTGCCTGGAGAAGGGGGGGCACTGGGACTGAAGCTTTCTTT. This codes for CAWRRGGTGTEAFF.

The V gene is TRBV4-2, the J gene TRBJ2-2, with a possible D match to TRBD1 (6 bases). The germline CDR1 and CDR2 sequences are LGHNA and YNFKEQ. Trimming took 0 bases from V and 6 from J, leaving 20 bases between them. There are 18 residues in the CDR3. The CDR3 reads CASSQDPPWAKGAGELFF. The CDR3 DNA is TGTGCCAGCAGCCAAGATCCCCCCTGGGCCAAGGGGGCCGGGGAGCTGTTTTTT.

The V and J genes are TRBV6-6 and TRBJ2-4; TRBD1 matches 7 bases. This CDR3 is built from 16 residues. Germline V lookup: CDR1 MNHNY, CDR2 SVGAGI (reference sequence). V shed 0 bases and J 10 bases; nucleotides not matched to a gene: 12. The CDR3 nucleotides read TGTGCCAGCAGTTACTCTTTCTCCGGACCCAGGGGGATTCAGTACTTC. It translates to CASSYSFSGPRGIQYF.

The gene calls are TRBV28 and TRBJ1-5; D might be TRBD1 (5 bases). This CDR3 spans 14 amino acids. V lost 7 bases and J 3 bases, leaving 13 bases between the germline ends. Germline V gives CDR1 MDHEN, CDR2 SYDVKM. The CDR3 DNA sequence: TGTGCCAGCAACTACAACAGGTACAATCAGCCCCAGCATTTT. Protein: CASNYNRYNQPQHF.